The following is a T cell receptor beta chain sequence with its context. The source of the sample is a study of blood T cell repertoires in COVID-19. Study background: COVID-19 samples, acute and convalescent, were from the United States, Italy and Spain. Nucleic acid was either cDNA or gDNA, and it came from T cells, B-cell-depleted T cells, or PBMCs.

Per the study methods: The authors estimated nucleated cell counts from reference gene primer amplification. Clones were sequenced by immunoSEQ multiplex PCR, and TCRdb holds only the in-frame ones, with some missing. V, J and clone size derive from that table, while D and trimming were established from the DNA sequence. The table lists more than 250,000 clones, 65% to 85% of them singletons, with 0.95% to 1.5% in the top ten. Germline V lookup: CDR1 SGHRS, CDR2 YFSETQ. The V and J ends lost 4 bases and 0 bases, in that order; junction bases with no gene match: 6. The CDR3 runs 15 residues. The sample was peripheral blood. The V call is TRBV5-1, the J call TRBJ2-5; 7 bases fit TRBD1. The sequence derives from a woman aged 45-65 years with acute or convalescent COVID-19. The CDR3 coding sequence is TGCGCCAGCAGCGTGGGACAGCGAAACCAAGAGACCCAGTACTTC. Its translation: CASSVGQRNQETQYF.